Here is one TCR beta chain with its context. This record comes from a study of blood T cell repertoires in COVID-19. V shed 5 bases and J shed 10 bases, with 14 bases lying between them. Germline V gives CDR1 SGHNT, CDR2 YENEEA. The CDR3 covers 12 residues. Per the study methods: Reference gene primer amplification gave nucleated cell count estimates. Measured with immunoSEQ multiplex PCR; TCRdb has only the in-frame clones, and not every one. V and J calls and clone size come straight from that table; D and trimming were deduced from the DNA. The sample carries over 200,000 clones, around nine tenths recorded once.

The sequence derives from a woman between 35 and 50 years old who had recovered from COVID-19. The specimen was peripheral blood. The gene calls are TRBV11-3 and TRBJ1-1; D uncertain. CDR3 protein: CASSLSVGRAFF. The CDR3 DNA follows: TGTGCCAGCAGCCTTTCGGTGGGGAGAGCTTTCTTT.